This is a list of T cell receptor beta chains from one sample in a study of blood T cell repertoires in COVID-19. Assay used: immunoSEQ multiplex PCR; TCRdb lists only in-frame clones, some missing. In the table there are over 200,000 clones, around 82% of which are singletons. Sample: peripheral blood. These receptors were taken from a man aged 50 to 60 with active or convalescent COVID-19. The CDR3 runs from the conserved cysteine through the conserved F or W.

TRBV30	TRBJ1-6	CAWRRKGENSPLHF
TRBV5-1	TRBJ1-2	CASSLVAGEPFGYTF
TRBV10-3	TRBJ2-2	CAISEPGGGTGELFF
TRBV29-1	TRBJ2-1	CSVTVVAASSYNEQFF
TRBV7-2	TRBJ1-5	CASSLDRASNQPQHF
TRBV10-3	TRBJ1-5	CAISELGGVDQPQHF
TRBV18	TRBJ1-1	CASSPLTTGDETEAFF
TRBV4-2	TRBJ1-1	CASSPQPWRVEAFF
TRBV2	TRBJ2-3	CARTSGGYGTDTQYF
TRBV19	TRBJ1-5	CASSTLTGSQPQHF
TRBV2	TRBJ2-1	CASSQTDNEQFF
TRBV19	TRBJ1-6	CASSTEQNSPLHF
TRBV24-1	TRBJ2-3	CATSDFGMNTQYF
TRBV11-3	TRBJ2-5	CASTLKKYQETQYF
TRBV18	TRBJ1-5	CASSPLRVKDSNQPQHF
TRBV28	TRBJ1-1	CASSETGVNTEAFF
TRBV5-4	TRBJ1-2	CASSPNGGQPYGYTF
TRBV5-1	TRBJ1-2	CASSLEGQASNYGYTF
TRBV3-1/TRBV3-2	TRBJ1-1	CASSLRRLNTEAFF
TRBV20-1	TRBJ2-5	CSASSAGGYQETQYF
TRBV5-5	TRBJ2-7	CASTATGAPHYEQYF
TRBV4-1	TRBJ1-1	CASSIRGQTEAFF
TRBV4-2	TRBJ2-1	CASSQDVGLAGFF
TRBV11-3	TRBJ1-2	CASSLEGGQDGGYTF
TRBV10-3	TRBJ2-1	CATSLPTQQGRFF
TRBV30	TRBJ1-2	CAWSARTGECGYTF
TRBV5-4	TRBJ2-1	CASRGDFSSYNEQFF
TRBV2	TRBJ2-7	CASILRQGAYEQYF
TRBV7-6	TRBJ2-5	CASSLASWETQYF
TRBV9	TRBJ1-1	CASSAHRRGTNTEAFF
TRBV5-1	TRBJ2-3	CASSLDGAKTDTQYF
TRBV4-2	TRBJ1-5	CASSLHVDREGQPQHF
TRBV28	TRBJ1-2	CASILSGTGNGGYTF